The 2 T cell receptor beta chains given below trace back to one sample, sequenced in a study of T cell responses to AZD1222 COVID-19 vaccine. Clones were sequenced by immunoSEQ multiplex PCR, and TCRdb holds only the in-frame ones, with some missing. The profile shows tens of thousands of clones, around 90% of them singletons. Sequences were derived from peripheral blood, sampled on day 0 of MenACWY control vaccination. The receptor source for this set is an adult in good health.

This sequence joins TRBV9 and TRBJ2-5; 7 positions match TRBD1. The CDR3 has 14 amino acids. CDR1 SGDLS and CDR2 YYNGEE come from the germline V gene. The trim removed 2 bases at V and 2 bases at J, leaving 3 bases unmatched. This CDR3 is CASSVGTAQETQYF. The CDR3 DNA reads TGTGCCAGCAGCGTTGGGACAGCTCAAGAGACCCAGTACTTC.

The chain joins TRBV21-1 to TRBJ1-2; the table's TRBD1 call for D was not verified on the DNA. TRBV21-1 is a documented pseudogene. The CDR3 is 14 amino acids. The CDR3 reads CASPMPDRDYGYTF. The CDR3 DNA reads TGTGCCAGCCCCATGCCGGACAGAGACTATGGCTACACCTTC.